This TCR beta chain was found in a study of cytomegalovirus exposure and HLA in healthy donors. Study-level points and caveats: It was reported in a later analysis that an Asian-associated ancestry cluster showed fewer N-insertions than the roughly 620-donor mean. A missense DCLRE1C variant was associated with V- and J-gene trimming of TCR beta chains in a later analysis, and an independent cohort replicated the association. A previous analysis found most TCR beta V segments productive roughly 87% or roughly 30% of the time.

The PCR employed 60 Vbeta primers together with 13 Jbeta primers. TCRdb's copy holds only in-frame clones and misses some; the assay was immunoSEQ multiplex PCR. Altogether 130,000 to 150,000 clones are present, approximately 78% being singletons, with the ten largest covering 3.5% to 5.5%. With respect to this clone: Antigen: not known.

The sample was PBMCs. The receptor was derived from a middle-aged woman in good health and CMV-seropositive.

The CDR3 sequence is CASRMGQGTYEQYF. The CDR3 region has the DNA TGTGCCAGCAGGATGGGACAGGGGACTTACGAGCAGTACTTC. The J gene is TRBJ2-5, the V gene TRBV6-5; 10 nucleotides agree with TRBD1. TRBJ2-7 explains the end of the DNA better; the J call may be wrong. This CDR3 comprises 14 residues. The germline gives CDR1 MNHEY, CDR2 SVGAGI.